The TCR beta chain under discussion was sequenced for a study of blood T cell repertoires in COVID-19 (dated by TCRdb to between 2020 and 2021). Background on the whole study: Samples covering the acute and convalescent phases of COVID-19 were provided by collaborators in the United States, Italy and Spain. The prospective study material was composed of cDNA or gDNA derived from T cells, B-cell-depleted T cells, or PBMCs. Subjects who had been exposed to COVID-19, were actively infected with it, or had recovered from it provided the deeply sampled blood TCRbeta repertoires that made up the dataset. The repertoires were made available in a free public database intended to serve as a resource for research on the immune response to SARS-CoV-2. Samples came from the ongoing ImmuneRACE study (first 160 participants) plus 1,254 subjects from 6 global collaborators. Nearly every sample came with metadata listing a de-identified subject ID, COVID-19 status, age in years and sex. HLA class I and class II types, where available, came from metadata supplied by the sample provider rather than from assay-based typing. Results and caveats for the whole study, not just this receptor: How much clinical and demographic metadata was included differed by source and by participant, and the metadata was provided uncurated.

Including the terminal cysteine and phenylalanine, the CDR3 comprises 14 residues. Just the 42-base CDR3 DNA is kept, in frame starting at base 1. The germline V gene sets CDR1 to MNHNS and CDR2 to SASEGT. Between the V and J ends, shortened by 2 bases and 3 bases respectively, the junction contains 10 bases. Whole blood was collected in K2EDTA tubes by collaborating institutions according to the institutions' own protocols. For TCRbeta analysis, collaborators shipped samples as frozen whole blood, isolated PBMCs, or DNA extracted from either of those sample types. About this clone itself: What this receptor recognizes is not known. Per-base qualities were not stored, and no clone one base away is much larger.

The immunoSEQ Assay, a bias-controlled multiplex PCR, was used to amplify TCRbeta CDR3 regions from genomic DNA. In the source study's methods: The number of nucleated cells in each sample was estimated from the amplification of reference gene primers within the assay. To quantify the absolute abundance of each unique TCRbeta CDR3 rearrangement, sequence reads were collapsed and filtered. For each sample, productive Simpson clonality was calculated as the square root of Simpson's diversity index over productive rearrangements. TCRdb retrieved this table from immuneACCESS and kept in-frame rearrangements only. Not all clones are present; in checked studies, unresolved V genes account for under half, and no reason is known for the remainder. V, J and clone size are taken as reported in that table, and D and trimming were inferred from the DNA itself. The sample yields under 150,000 clones; roughly 80% were counted once. The ten largest clones capture about 2% of the sample.

The specimen was peripheral blood. In this chain, TRBV6-1 is recombined with TRBJ1-2; the D gene cannot be resolved reliably. The receptor was isolated from a man between 70 and 80 years old with acute or convalescent COVID-19. The DNA sequence is TGTGCCAGCAGTGAACCGAGACACGACTATGGCTACACCTTC. Its protein is CASSEPRHDYGYTF.